The entry below gives a single T cell receptor beta chain sequence along with its context. Its specificity is unknown. TCRdb re-called the 5' RACE reads through MiXCR, storing one row per CDR3 protein. In the table there are some 840,000 distinct CDR3 sequences, about an eighth of which are singletons. Trimming removed 7 bases from V and 0 bases from J, with 15 bases in between. The CDR3 runs 15 residues. This sample stems from a study of CD8 T cells in ankylosing spondylitis. Study-level findings and limits: It appeared that ankylosing spondylitis blood was characterized by a TCR beta motif of eight highly homologous variants. In synovial fluid and blood from reactive arthritis, some motif variants were previously reported.

V gene TRBV12-3 or TRBV12-4 combines with J gene TRBJ1-2; D ambiguous. The sample taken for sequencing was blood, either unsorted or a sorted T cell fraction (not recorded which). The origin of this receptor is a male donor with ankylosing spondylitis. The CDR3 loop reads CASTVNFGANYGYTF. In DNA form, the CDR3 reads TGTGCCAGCACCGTTAATTTTGGGGCTAACTATGGCTACACCTTC.